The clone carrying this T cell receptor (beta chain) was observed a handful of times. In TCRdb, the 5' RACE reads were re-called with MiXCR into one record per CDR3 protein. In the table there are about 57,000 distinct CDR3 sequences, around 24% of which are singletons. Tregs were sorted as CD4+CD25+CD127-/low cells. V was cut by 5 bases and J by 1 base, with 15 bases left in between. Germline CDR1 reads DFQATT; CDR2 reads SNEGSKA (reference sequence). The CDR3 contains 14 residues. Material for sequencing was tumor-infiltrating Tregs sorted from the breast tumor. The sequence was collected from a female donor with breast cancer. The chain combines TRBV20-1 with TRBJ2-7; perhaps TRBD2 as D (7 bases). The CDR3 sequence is CSAGMGGPSYEQYF. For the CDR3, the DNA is TGCAGTGCTGGTATGGGGGGGCCATCCTACGAGCAGTACTTC.